This passage covers 27 T cell receptor beta chains from one sample sequenced in a study of T cells after posttransplantation cyclophosphamide. Measured with immunoSEQ multiplex PCR; TCRdb has only the in-frame clones, and not every one. The table shows several thousand clones, with about nine tenths occurring only once. Treatment was busulfan-fludarabine conditioning, a marrow graft, and cyclophosphamide on days +3 and +4. Sequenced material: CD4+ T cells sorted from blood, taken 1404 days after allogeneic stem cell transplant with posttransplant cyclophosphamide. These receptors were obtained from a female patient aged 45 to 65 who received an allogeneic stem cell transplant from a related donor, was CMV-positive, and had no GVHD. Part of the T cells may come from the graft donor.

The rearrangement joins TRBV10-2 to TRBJ2-3; 12 nucleotides match TRBD2. The length of the CDR3 is 21 residues. Trimming removed 5 bases from V and 5 bases from J; junction bases left unmatched: 23. The germline gives CDR1 WSHSY, CDR2 SAAADI. The CDR3: CASSYEPGRLAGGPAGDTQYF. The CDR3 nucleotides are TGCGCCAGCAGTTATGAGCCGGGACGGCTAGCGGGAGGGCCGGCTGGAGATACGCAGTATTTT.

In its sample, this clone was seen once. The rearrangement uses TRBV7-2 and TRBJ2-5; 10 nucleotides align to TRBD2. The trim removed 5 bases at V and 5 bases at J, leaving 20 bases unmatched. The germline V gene encodes CDR1 SGHTA and CDR2 FQGNSA. This CDR3 spans 19 amino acids. The CDR3 reads CASSLNPPSGSYFQETQYF. The CDR3 DNA reads TGTGCCAGCAGCCTAAATCCCCCTAGCGGGAGCTATTTTCAGGAGACCCAGTACTTC.

V is TRBV10-3 and J is TRBJ2-7; 9 nucleotides match TRBD2. The CDR3 consists of 17 residues. Germline V gene lookup returns CDR1 ENHRY and CDR2 SYGVKD. With V trimmed by 2 bases and J by 4 bases, 12 bases remained unmatched. The CDR3 DNA reads as TGTGCCATCAGTGAGACGATCATACTAGCGGGTAATTACGAGCAGTACTTC. Translated, it gives CAISETIILAGNYEQYF.

The V and J genes are TRBV18 and TRBJ2-1; tentatively, D is TRBD1 (6 bases). Trimming left V 3 bases short and J 3 bases short, with 15 bases between. Germline V gene sequence: CDR1 KGHSH, CDR2 LQKENI. The CDR3 sequence is 16 residues long. This CDR3 reads CASSPPSRTDYNEQFF. DNA of the CDR3: TGTGCCAGCTCACCCCCTTCTAGGACAGACTACAATGAGCAGTTCTTC.

The rearrangement uses TRBV4-2 and TRBJ2-4; D uncertain. The V end lost 0 bases, the J end lost 10 bases, and 4 bases lay between the germline ends. The CDR3 extends over 11 amino acids. Germline CDR1 reads LGHNA; CDR2 reads YNFKEQ. The CDR3 sequence: CASSQDRIQYF. The CDR3 nucleotides are TGTGCCAGCAGCCAAGACCGGATTCAGTACTTC.

The rearrangement uses TRBV30 and TRBJ2-7; the match to TRBD1 covers 10 bases. Unmatched junction bases numbered 8, after V lost 4 bases and J lost 5 bases. In germline, CDR1 is GTSNPN, CDR2 SVGIG (reference sequence). The CDR3 totals 14 residues. CDR3 in DNA: TGTGCCTGGAACCGGGACAGGGGCCGACACGAGCAGTACTTC. Translated, it gives CAWNRDRGRHEQYF. Complete variable domain (other parts from reference TRBV30 and TRBJ2-7): SQTIHQWPATLVQPVGSPLSLECTVEGTSNPNLYWYRQAAGRGLQLLFYSVGIGQISSEVPQNLSASRPQDRQFILSSKKLLLSDSGFYLCAWNRDRGRHEQYFGPGTRLTVT.

V usage is TRBV6-5 and J usage is TRBJ1-5; no clear D gene. The V end was cut by 5 bases, the J end by 2 bases, with 13 bases between. This CDR3 has 15 residues. In germline, CDR1 is MNHEY, CDR2 SVGAGI. CDR3 amino acids: CASSRGLRGNQPQHF. The CDR3 DNA reads as TGTGCCAGCAGTAGAGGACTGAGGGGCAATCAGCCCCAGCATTTT.

This clone was seen only once. The chain joins TRBV7-3 to TRBJ2-2; D is uncertain. V was pared by 5 bases and J by 8 bases, with 18 bases between. This CDR3 is 15 amino acids long. The germline V gene has CDR1 SGHTA and CDR2 FQGTGA. CDR3: CASSATLGAEGELFF. The CDR3 DNA follows: TGTGCCAGCAGCGCCACTCTAGGTGCGGAGGGGGAGCTGTTTTTT.

V gene TRBV6-5 combines with J gene TRBJ2-7; 10 bases are shared with TRBD2. The CDR3 consists of 14 residues. Germline CDR1 MNHEY, CDR2 SVGAGI. With V trimmed by 4 bases and J by 7 bases, 7 bases remained unmatched. DNA of the CDR3: TGTGCCAGCAGTTGGACTAGCGGAGCGGGAGAGCAGTACTTC. Its protein product is CASSWTSGAGEQYF.

The J gene is TRBJ1-5, the V gene TRBV19, with D perhaps TRBD1 (5 bases). From germline, CDR1 is LNHDA and CDR2 SQIVND (reference sequence). There are 14 residues in the CDR3. Trimming left V 6 bases short and J 5 bases short, with 14 bases between. The CDR3 loop is CASSQLGGDQPQHF. CDR3 bases: TGTGCCAGTAGCCAATTGGGGGGGGATCAGCCCCAGCATTTT.

The chain carries TRBV4-3 and TRBJ2-7; possible D gene TRBD2, 6 bases. V lost 0 bases, J lost 3 bases, and 18 bases lay in between. Germline lookup yields CDR1 LGHNA and CDR2 YSLEER. The CDR3 sequence is 17 residues long. CDR3 loop: CASSQDVERTIYYEQYF. The CDR3 DNA follows: TGCGCCAGCAGCCAAGATGTGGAGCGGACTATTTACTACGAGCAGTACTTC.

V gene TRBV30 combines with J gene TRBJ2-7, with TRBD1 as a possible D gene (6 bases). V lost 7 bases to trimming and J lost 7 bases, with 17 bases between them. Germline-derived CDR1 and CDR2 are GTSNPN and SVGIG (reference sequence). The CDR3 totals 12 residues. The CDR3 loop reads CASSTGTREQYF. CDR3 in DNA: TGTGCCTCCTCGACAGGTACCAGGGAGCAGTACTTC.

The V and J genes are TRBV29-1 and TRBJ1-4; TRBD1 is a possible D gene (5 bases). The CDR3 consists of 15 residues. Germline V gene sequence: CDR1 SQVTM, CDR2 ANQGSEA. V dropped 0 bases and J dropped 0 bases, with 8 bases sitting between them. The CDR3 nucleotides are TGCAGCGTTGAAGATTCGGGGGCAACTAATGAAAAACTGTTTTTT. This gives the protein CSVEDSGATNEKLFF.

The chain links TRBV6-1 to TRBJ2-3; D uncertain. CDR1 and CDR2 (germline): MNHNS, SASEGT. This CDR3 is 14 amino acids long. The V end lost 5 bases, the J end lost 3 bases, and 12 bases lay between the germline ends. The CDR3, as DNA: TGTGCCAGCAGTTTCGAGGCGGCAACAGATACGCAGTATTTT. It translates to CASSFEAATDTQYF.

The chain is built from TRBV7-8 and TRBJ1-5; weak D call: TRBD1 (5 bases). Looked up from germline, CDR1 is SGHVS and CDR2 is FQNEAQ. Between the trimmed V and J ends, which lost 4 bases and 3 bases, there was a span of 13 bases. The CDR3 extends over 15 amino acids. The CDR3 sequence is CASSSGGRNNQPQHF. The DNA of the CDR3 is TGTGCCAGCAGCTCCGGGGGACGGAACAATCAGCCCCAGCATTTT.

This chain links TRBV18 with TRBJ2-2; tentative D call: TRBD1 (6 bases). The CDR3 totals 13 residues. CDR1 is KGHSH, CDR2 LQKENI, per germline. V dropped 8 bases and J dropped 1 base, with 8 bases sitting between them. CDR3 region: CASTGLNTGELFF. The CDR3 DNA reads as TGTGCCAGCACAGGGCTGAACACCGGGGAGCTGTTTTTT.

The chain links TRBV10-3 to TRBJ1-5; no definite D call. This CDR3 spans 14 amino acids. V was shortened by 0 bases and J by 4 bases, with 7 bases between the two germline ends. Looked up from germline, CDR1 is ENHRY and CDR2 is SYGVKD. The CDR3 loop is CAISESLPNQPQHF. In DNA form, the CDR3 reads TGTGCCATCAGTGAGTCCCTCCCTAATCAGCCCCAGCATTTT.

The chain joins TRBV7-6 to TRBJ2-1, with 10 bases lining up with TRBD2. CDR1 SGHVS and CDR2 FNYEAQ come from the germline V gene. V trimming: 1 base; J trimming: 8 bases; junction bases outside the gene matches: 5. There are 15 residues in the CDR3. The CDR3 sequence is CASSLVASGRYEQFF. CDR3 bases: TGTGCCAGCAGCTTAGTGGCTAGCGGGAGATATGAGCAGTTCTTC.

The chain couples TRBV4-2 to TRBJ1-1; TRBD1 matches at 8 bases. CDR3 length: 16 amino acids. The germline gives CDR1 LGHNA, CDR2 YNFKEQ. The trim removed 0 bases at V and 2 bases at J, leaving 5 bases unmatched. The CDR3 DNA is TGTGCCAGCAGCCAAGAAGGAGACAGGGGTAACACTGAAGCTTTCTTT. It specifies CASSQEGDRGNTEAFF.

The rearrangement joins TRBV19 to TRBJ2-3, with 14 bases identical to TRBD2. Germline CDR1 LNHDA, CDR2 SQIVND (reference sequence). The CDR3 contains 16 residues. The junction had 6 bases not matched to a gene; V was cut back by 2 bases and J by 8 bases. The CDR3 reads CASSIRLAGGPGTQYF. Written as DNA, the CDR3 is TGTGCCAGTAGTATAAGACTAGCGGGAGGGCCGGGTACGCAGTATTTT. The whole variable domain, remainder taken from reference TRBV19 and TRBJ2-3, is DGGITQSPKYLFRKEGQNVTLSCEQNLNHDAMYWYRQDPGQGLRLIYYSQIVNDFQKGDIAEGYSVSREKKESFPLTVTSAQKNPTAFYLCASSIRLAGGPGTQYFGPGTRLTVL.

The V and J genes are TRBV10-3 and TRBJ1-1; D might be TRBD1 (6 bases). The CDR3 runs to 14 residues. Trimming shortened V by 2 bases and J by 2 bases, and 9 bases separated the two germline ends. CDR1 is ENHRY, CDR2 SYGVKD, per germline. The chain's CDR3 is CAISEDRPNTEAFF. As DNA, the CDR3 is TGTGCCATCAGTGAGGACAGGCCTAACACTGAAGCTTTCTTT.

The chain joins TRBV19 to TRBJ2-5; TRBD2 matches at 9 bases. Germline trimming cut 8 bases from V and 2 bases from J; bases unmatched to any gene: 12. The CDR3 totals 16 residues. Germline V lookup: CDR1 LNHDA, CDR2 SQIVND (reference sequence). CDR3 amino acids: CASHRAGGLDQETQYF. CDR3 nucleotide sequence: TGTGCCAGTCACCGAGCGGGGGGACTAGATCAAGAGACCCAGTACTTC.

CDR3 sequence: CASSFTGKYSGANVLTF. CDR3 coding DNA: TGTGCCAGTTCTTTCACAGGAAAATACTCTGGGGCCAACGTCCTGACTTTC. The rearrangement joins TRBV19 to TRBJ2-6; maybe TRBD1 (5 bases). Germline loops: CDR1 LNHDA, CDR2 SQIVND (reference sequence). Trimming removed 8 bases at V and 0 bases at J, with 17 bases between. This CDR3 has 17 amino acids.

This clone appeared a few times. The chain couples TRBV4-3 to TRBJ1-3; D call uncertain. The V gene lost 0 bases and the J gene lost 0 bases, with 9 bases spanning the gap. CDR1 is LGHNA and CDR2 is YSLEER in the germline V gene. The CDR3 sequence is 16 residues long. The DNA of the CDR3 is TGCGCCAGCAGCCAAGAAACAGCTAACTCTGGAAACACCATATATTTT. This codes for CASSQETANSGNTIYF.

This sequence joins TRBV6-6 and TRBJ2-5; possible D gene TRBD2, 5 bases. Germline-derived CDR1 and CDR2 are MNHNY and SVGAGI (reference sequence). CDR3 length: 14 residues. Trimming removed 0 bases at V and 2 bases at J, with 7 bases between. The CDR3 sequence: CASSYSTGQETQYF. CDR3 in DNA: TGTGCCAGCAGTTACTCGACGGGGCAAGAGACCCAGTACTTC.

The chain links TRBV9 to TRBJ2-3; TRBD1 aligns across 8 bases. The length of the CDR3 is 15 residues. In germline, CDR1 is SGDLS, CDR2 YYNGEE. V shed 3 bases, J shed 0 bases, and the junction held 3 bases outside the gene matches. The CDR3 protein is CASSGRQGSTDTQYF. In DNA, the CDR3 is TGTGCCAGCAGCGGCAGACAGGGGAGCACAGATACGCAGTATTTT.

The chain carries TRBV7-6 and TRBJ2-5; 7 bases agree with TRBD2. The CDR3 is made up of 15 amino acids. V trimming: 3 bases; J trimming: 4 bases; junction bases outside the gene matches: 8. The germline V gene encodes CDR1 SGHVS and CDR2 FNYEAQ. As DNA, the CDR3 is TGTGCCAGCAGCTTGTGGACTGGCGGGGGAGAGACCCAGTACTTC. Translation: CASSLWTGGGETQYF.